What follows are 5 T cell receptor beta chains derived from one specimen sequenced in a study of post-analysis software for immune sequencing data. The study, taken as a whole, reports: TRBV5-6, TRBV5-1 and TRBV20-1 were among roughly five TRBV segments more frequent in patients than controls.

Carried by the TCR beta cDNA libraries were unique molecular identifiers. Via MiXCR, TCRdb re-called the PCR reads, giving one row per CDR3 protein. The sample lists hundreds of thousands of distinct CDR3 sequences, roughly 47% occurring once. No antigen has been assigned to these receptors. Sequencing used blood. Receptor source: a girl aged 10 to 17 with multiple sclerosis.

The CDR3 region has the DNA TGCGCCAGCAGCTCGGACAGGGGACTAGAGACCCAGTACTTC. As protein: CASSSDRGLETQYF. The chain couples TRBV5-1 to TRBJ2-5, with TRBD1 matching 9 bases. In germline, CDR1 is SGHRS, CDR2 YFSETQ. CDR3 length: 14 amino acids. V trimming: 3 bases; J trimming: 4 bases; junction bases outside the gene matches: 4.

V gene TRBV7-9 combines with J gene TRBJ2-3; D call uncertain. The CDR3 length is 15 residues. Trimming removed 5 bases from V and 0 bases from J, with 12 bases in between. From germline, CDR1 is SEHNR and CDR2 FQNEAQ (reference sequence). DNA for the CDR3: TGTGCCAGCAGCGAGGCAGACTTTAGCACAGATACGCAGTATTTT. Translating gives CASSEADFSTDTQYF.

The chain links TRBV27 to TRBJ1-5, with D perhaps TRBD1 (6 bases). There are 14 residues in the CDR3. Trimming cost V 6 bases and J 4 bases, with 13 bases left between them. Germline assignment: CDR1 MNHEY and CDR2 SMNVEV (reference sequence). The CDR3 sequence is CASSATGLNQPQHF. The CDR3 nucleotides read TGTGCCAGCAGCGCCACAGGGTTAAATCAGCCCCAGCATTTT.

Remarks on this clonotype: At one of its ends the junction is not consistent with the germline gene, which may arise from a read error. The chain recombines TRBV12-3 or TRBV12-4 with TRBJ1-2; D perhaps matches TRBD1 (5 bases). The CDR3 spans 14 residues. CDR3: CASSAGGSNYGHTF. Here the CDR3 DNA reads TGTGCCAGCTCGGCCGGGGGTTCTAACTATGGCCACACCTTC.

There are a few counts of this clonotype. The chain combines TRBV12-3 or TRBV12-4 with TRBJ2-4; 12 bases are a match to TRBD1. The J call is in doubt because the DNA end fits TRBJ2-7 better. CDR3 length equals 15 residues. CDR3 nucleotides: TGTGCCAGCAGTTTTCCGGGACAGGGGGCACACGAGCAGTACTTC. Its protein is CASSFPGQGAHEQYF.